The clone carrying this TCR beta chain was seen at least ten times. Antigen unknown. The junction shows a germline mismatch at one end, possibly a read error. CDR1 is LGHDT and CDR2 is YNNKEL in the germline V gene (reference sequence). The length of the CDR3 is 12 residues. This sample is drawn from a study of T cells after yellow fever vaccination. Study-level findings and limits: Contamination by abundant bulk-population clonotypes could be present in FACS-sorted repertoires. The study re-detected most primary-vaccination clones after the booster (around 96% CD4, 80% to 90% CD8).

A universal primer site and UMIs were added as TCR cDNA was made by 5'RACE template switching. TCRdb re-derived calls from the 5' RACE reads in MiXCR, one entry per CDR3 protein. The sample carries some 260,000 distinct CDR3 sequences, over 4.5% recorded once. Specimen: CD4+ T cells sorted from PBMCs, collected on the day of the yellow fever booster vaccination. V usage is TRBV3-1 and J usage is TRBJ1-6; a possible D gene is TRBD1 (5 bases). The sequence derives from a man aged 18 to 30 who received the YFV17D yellow fever vaccine. The CDR3, as DNA: TGTGCCAGCAGCTTCACGCAGCGGGACCTAAACTTT. Protein: CASSFTQRDLNF.